Below, 8 T cell receptor beta chains from the same sample are listed, as sequenced in a study of post-analysis software for immune sequencing data. Points from the study as a whole: Patients used a few TRBV segments, including TRBV5-6, TRBV5-1 and TRBV20-1, more often than controls.

TCR beta cDNA libraries had unique molecular identifiers. TCRdb recomputed calls from the PCR reads with MiXCR, one row per CDR3 protein. Here the sample spans more than 450,000 distinct CDR3 sequences, around a third being singletons. Their cognate antigens are unknown. The sequenced sample consisted of blood. These receptors were collected from a girl younger than 18 with multiple sclerosis.

The chain has TRBV10-3 and TRBJ1-1; D gene uncertain. The CDR3 totals 13 residues. With 2 bases removed from V and 0 bases from J, the gap between germline ends came to 4 bases. Germline CDR1 ENHRY, CDR2 SYGVKD. Here the CDR3 reads CAISEELNTEAFF. In DNA form, the CDR3 reads TGTGCCATCAGTGAGGAGTTGAACACTGAAGCTTTCTTT.

The chain is built from TRBV20-1 and TRBJ1-2, with D possibly TRBD1 on 6 matching bases. The V end lost 6 bases, the J end lost 1 base, and 18 bases lay between the germline ends. CDR3 length: 15 amino acids. The germline V gene encodes CDR1 DFQATT and CDR2 SNEGSKA (reference sequence). The CDR3 DNA is TGCAGTGCGTGGGACACCCGGGCAGTTAACTATGGCTACACCTTC. Amino acids: CSAWDTRAVNYGYTF.

This clonotype was counted ten times or more. The V gene is TRBV12-3 or TRBV12-4, the J gene TRBJ2-3; 9 nucleotides agree with TRBD2. The CDR3 has 13 residues. Trimming removed 6 bases from V and 2 bases from J; junction bases left unmatched: 0. CDR3 nucleotide sequence: TGTGCCAGCAGGGGACTAGCCACAGATACGCAGTATTTT. It is translated as CASRGLATDTQYF.

This clonotype has more than one count but fewer than ten. The rearrangement uses TRBV11-2 and TRBJ2-5; 7 positions match TRBD1. The CDR3 covers 13 residues. CDR1 and CDR2 from the germline V gene are SGHAT and FQNNGV. Germline trimming cut 4 bases from V and 4 bases from J; bases unmatched to any gene: 3. This CDR3 reads CASSSHRGETQYF. The DNA of the CDR3 is TGTGCCAGCAGCTCTCACAGGGGAGAGACCCAGTACTTC.

This clonotype was seen only a few times. The gene calls are TRBV4-2 and TRBJ2-7; perhaps TRBD1 as D (5 bases). The germline V and J ends were trimmed by 0 bases and 3 bases, with 12 bases remaining between them. The germline CDR1 and CDR2 sequences are LGHNA and YNFKEQ. The CDR3 totals 15 residues. CDR3 sequence (DNA): TGTGCCAGCAGCCAAGAGAGGACAAGCTTCTACGAGCAGTACTTC. The encoded protein is CASSQERTSFYEQYF.

This clonotype has just a few counts. The chain joins TRBV11-2 to TRBJ2-3, with TRBD2 identical over 13 bases. Germline V gene lookup returns CDR1 SGHAT and CDR2 FQNNGV. The CDR3 totals 16 residues. V was clipped by 5 bases and J by 2 bases; unmatched bases: 4. The CDR3 spells CASSQLAGGFTDTQYF. The CDR3 coding sequence is TGTGCCAGCAGCCAACTAGCGGGGGGGTTCACAGATACGCAGTATTTT.

This chain joins TRBV29-1 and TRBJ1-1, with D perhaps matching TRBD1 (5 bases). Germline lookup yields CDR1 SQVTM and CDR2 ANQGSEA. Trimming took 7 bases from V and 1 from J, leaving 13 bases between them. CDR3 length: 13 amino acids. The CDR3 coding sequence is TGCAGCGCTTGGGGCAGGGAGAACACTGAAGCTTTCTTT. Translated: CSAWGRENTEAFF.

This clonotype was detected a few times. J is TRBJ2-1 and V is TRBV5-5; possibly TRBD2 for D (6 bases). The CDR3 has 17 amino acids. Deletions cut 4 bases from V and 4 bases from J, with 21 bases between. Germline V gene sequence: CDR1 SGHKS, CDR2 YYEKEE (reference sequence). CDR3 region: CASSPRRVAASYNEQFF. CDR3 in DNA: TGTGCCAGCAGCCCCCGAAGAGTAGCGGCGAGTTACAATGAGCAGTTCTTC.